This T cell receptor beta chain appears in the sequencing data of a study of cytomegalovirus exposure and HLA in healthy donors. Study observations and caveats: In vitro work confirmed that three CMV-associated chains recognize CMV antigens. The TCR clusters that emerged in the first cohort tended, a later analysis found, to co-occur in the 95 to 150 validation repertoires.

For this clone: What it binds is not known.

The V gene lost 5 bases and the J gene lost 7 bases, with 8 bases spanning the gap. The length of the CDR3 is 10 residues. Germline CDR1 and CDR2: DFQATT and SNEGSKA (reference sequence). The table came from immunoSEQ multiplex PCR; TCRdb's copy has only in-frame clones and leaves some out. The data contain roughly 140,000 clones, approximately 88% of them singletons. The clonotype comes from a woman between 18 and 30 years old in good health and CMV-seropositive. The chain couples TRBV20-1 to TRBJ2-5, with D possibly matching TRBD1 (5 bases). The specimen was PBMCs. CDR3 sequence: CSASGWTQYF. DNA for the CDR3: TGCAGTGCTTCAGGGTGGACCCAGTACTTC.